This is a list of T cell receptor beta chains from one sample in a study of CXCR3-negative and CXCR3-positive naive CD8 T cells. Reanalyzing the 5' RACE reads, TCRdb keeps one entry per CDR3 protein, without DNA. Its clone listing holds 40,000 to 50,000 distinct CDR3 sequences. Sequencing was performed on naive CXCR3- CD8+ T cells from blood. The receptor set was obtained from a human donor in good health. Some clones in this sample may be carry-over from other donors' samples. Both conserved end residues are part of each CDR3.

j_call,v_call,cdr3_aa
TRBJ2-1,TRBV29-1,CSVLVGGAYNEQFF
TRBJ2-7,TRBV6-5,CASSYTASGGLPRLEQYF
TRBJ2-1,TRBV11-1,CASSLSTNRAGNEQFF
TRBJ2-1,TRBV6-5,CASSIRAHNEQFF
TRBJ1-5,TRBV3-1,CASSQDLGVNQPQHF
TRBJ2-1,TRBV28,CASSIPTSGISYNEQFF
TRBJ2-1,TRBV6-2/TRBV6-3,CASSLKSTNEQFF
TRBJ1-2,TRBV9,CASSVGGQGAEGYTF
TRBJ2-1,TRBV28,CASSLAGVGEQFF
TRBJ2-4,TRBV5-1,CASSGRTNIQYF
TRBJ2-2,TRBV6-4,CASSDSYRSGELFF
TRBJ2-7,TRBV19,CASSAGTGRDEQFF
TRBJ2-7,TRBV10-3,CATFGMDRDEQYF
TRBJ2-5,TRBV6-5,CASTNAAEETQYF
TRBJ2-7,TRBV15,CATSIYRDRGRDEQYF
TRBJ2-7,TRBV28,CASSEIRDNYEQYF
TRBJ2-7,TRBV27,CASSLFTGTEREQYF
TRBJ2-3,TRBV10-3,CAISGLAGGGTDTQYF
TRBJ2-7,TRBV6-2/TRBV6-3,CASRPGQLYEQYF
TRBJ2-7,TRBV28,CASSYPGQGNYEQYF
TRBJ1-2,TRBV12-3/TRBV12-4,CASGGLSYGYTF
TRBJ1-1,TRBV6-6,CASIRKQVPTEAFF
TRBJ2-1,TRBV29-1,CSVEGTGEYNEQFF
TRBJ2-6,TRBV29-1,CAVRFLPGANVLTF
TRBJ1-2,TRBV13,CASSTRLTPYGYTF
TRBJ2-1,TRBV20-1,CSARDLGHEQFF
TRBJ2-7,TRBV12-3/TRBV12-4,CASSTQTGPHEQYF
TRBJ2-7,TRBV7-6,CASSLGGLSEGPSYEQYF
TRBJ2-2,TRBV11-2,CASSLAHREATGELFF
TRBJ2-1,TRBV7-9,CASSPLTSGGPLYNEQFF
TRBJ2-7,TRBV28,CASREMTGQYEQYF
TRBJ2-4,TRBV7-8,CASSVENRGDIQYF